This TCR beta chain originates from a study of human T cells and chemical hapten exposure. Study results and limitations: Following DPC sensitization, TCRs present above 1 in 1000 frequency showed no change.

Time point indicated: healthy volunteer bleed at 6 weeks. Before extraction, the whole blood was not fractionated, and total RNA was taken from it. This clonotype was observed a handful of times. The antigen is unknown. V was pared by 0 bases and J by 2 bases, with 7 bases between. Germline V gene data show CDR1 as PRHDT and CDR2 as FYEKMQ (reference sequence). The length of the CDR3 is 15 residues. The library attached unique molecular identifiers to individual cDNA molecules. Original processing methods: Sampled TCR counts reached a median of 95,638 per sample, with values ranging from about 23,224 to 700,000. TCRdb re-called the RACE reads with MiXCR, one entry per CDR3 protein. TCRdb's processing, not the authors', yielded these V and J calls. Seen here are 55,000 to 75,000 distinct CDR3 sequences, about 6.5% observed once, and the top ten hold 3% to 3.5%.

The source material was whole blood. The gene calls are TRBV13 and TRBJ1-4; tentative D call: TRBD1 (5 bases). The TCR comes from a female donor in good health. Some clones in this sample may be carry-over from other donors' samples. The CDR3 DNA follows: TGTGCCAGCAGCTTAGGTCGACAGACTAATGAAAAACTGTTTTTT. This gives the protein CASSLGRQTNEKLFF.